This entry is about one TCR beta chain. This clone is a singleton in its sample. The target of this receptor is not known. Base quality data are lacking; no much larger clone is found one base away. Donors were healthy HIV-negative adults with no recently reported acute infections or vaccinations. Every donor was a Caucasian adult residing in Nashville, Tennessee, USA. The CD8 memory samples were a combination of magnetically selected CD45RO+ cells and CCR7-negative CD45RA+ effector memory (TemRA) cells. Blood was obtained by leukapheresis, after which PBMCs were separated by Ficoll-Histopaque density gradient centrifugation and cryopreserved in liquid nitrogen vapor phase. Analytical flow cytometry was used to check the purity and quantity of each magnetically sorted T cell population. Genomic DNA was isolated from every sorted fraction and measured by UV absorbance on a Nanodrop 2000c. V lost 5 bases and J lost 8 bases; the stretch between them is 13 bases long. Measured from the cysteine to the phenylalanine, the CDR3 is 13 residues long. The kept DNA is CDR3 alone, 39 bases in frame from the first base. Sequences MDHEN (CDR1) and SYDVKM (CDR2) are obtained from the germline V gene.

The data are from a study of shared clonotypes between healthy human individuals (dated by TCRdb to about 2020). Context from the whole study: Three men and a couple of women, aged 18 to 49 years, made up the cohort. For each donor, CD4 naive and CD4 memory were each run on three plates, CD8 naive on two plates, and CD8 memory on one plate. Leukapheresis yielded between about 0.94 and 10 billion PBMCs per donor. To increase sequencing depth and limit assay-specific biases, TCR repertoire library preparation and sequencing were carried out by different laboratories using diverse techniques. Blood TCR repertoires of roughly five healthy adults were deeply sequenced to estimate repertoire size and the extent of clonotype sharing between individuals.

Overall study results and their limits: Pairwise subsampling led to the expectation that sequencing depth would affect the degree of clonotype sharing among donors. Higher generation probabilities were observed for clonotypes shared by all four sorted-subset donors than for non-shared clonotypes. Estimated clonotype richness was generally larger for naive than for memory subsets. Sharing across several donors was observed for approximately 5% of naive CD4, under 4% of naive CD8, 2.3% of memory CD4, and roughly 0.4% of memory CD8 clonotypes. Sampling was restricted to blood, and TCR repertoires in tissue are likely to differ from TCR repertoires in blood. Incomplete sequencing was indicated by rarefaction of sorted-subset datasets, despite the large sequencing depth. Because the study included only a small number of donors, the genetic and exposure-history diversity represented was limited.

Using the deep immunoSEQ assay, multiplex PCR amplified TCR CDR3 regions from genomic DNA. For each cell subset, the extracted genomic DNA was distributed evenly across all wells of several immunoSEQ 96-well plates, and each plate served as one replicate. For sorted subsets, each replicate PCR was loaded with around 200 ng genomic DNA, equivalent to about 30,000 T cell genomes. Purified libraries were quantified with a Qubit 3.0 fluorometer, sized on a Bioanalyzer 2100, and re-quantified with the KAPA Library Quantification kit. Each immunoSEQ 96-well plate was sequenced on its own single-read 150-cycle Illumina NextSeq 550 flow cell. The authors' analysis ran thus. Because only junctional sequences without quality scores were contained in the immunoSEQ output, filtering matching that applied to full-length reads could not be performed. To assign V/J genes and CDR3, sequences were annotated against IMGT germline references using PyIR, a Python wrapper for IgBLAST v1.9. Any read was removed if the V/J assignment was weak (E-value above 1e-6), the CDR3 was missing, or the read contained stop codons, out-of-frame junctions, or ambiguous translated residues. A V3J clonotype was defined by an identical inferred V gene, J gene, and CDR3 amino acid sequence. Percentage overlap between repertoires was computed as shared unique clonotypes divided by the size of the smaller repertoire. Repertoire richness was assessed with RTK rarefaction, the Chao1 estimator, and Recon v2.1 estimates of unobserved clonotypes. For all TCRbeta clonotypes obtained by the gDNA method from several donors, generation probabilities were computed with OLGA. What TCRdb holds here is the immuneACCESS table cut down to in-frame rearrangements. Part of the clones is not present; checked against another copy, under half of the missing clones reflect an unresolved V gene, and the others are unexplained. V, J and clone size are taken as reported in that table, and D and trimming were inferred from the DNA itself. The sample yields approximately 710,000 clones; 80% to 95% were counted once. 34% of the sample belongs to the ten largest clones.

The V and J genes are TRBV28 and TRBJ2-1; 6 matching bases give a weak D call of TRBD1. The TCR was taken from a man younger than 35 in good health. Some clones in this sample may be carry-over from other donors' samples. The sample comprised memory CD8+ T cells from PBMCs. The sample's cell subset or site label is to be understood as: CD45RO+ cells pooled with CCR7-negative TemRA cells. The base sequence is TGTGCCAGCAGTGACGAACACAGGGATGAGCAGTTCTTC. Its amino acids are CASSDEHRDEQFF.